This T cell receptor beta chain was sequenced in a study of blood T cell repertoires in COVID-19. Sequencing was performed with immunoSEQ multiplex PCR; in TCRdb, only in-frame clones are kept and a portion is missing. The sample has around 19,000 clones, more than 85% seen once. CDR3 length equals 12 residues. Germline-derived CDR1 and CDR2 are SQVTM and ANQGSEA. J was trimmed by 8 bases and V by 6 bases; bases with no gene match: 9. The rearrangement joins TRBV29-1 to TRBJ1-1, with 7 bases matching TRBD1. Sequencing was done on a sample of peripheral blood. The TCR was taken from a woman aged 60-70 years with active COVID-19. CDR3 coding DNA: TGCAGCGTCTCCCGGGACAGCGGAGAAGCTTTCTTT. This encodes CSVSRDSGEAFF.